Presented here are 20 T cell receptor beta chains from one specimen sequenced in a study of blood T cell repertoires in COVID-19. The repertoire was sequenced with immunoSEQ multiplex PCR; TCRdb's copy has only in-frame clones and lacks some. This repertoire shows roughly 80,000 clones, approximately 87% found once; its top ten account for about 14%. The sample taken for sequencing was peripheral blood. These TCRs come from a woman in her seventies with acute or convalescent COVID-19.

CDR3 nucleotide sequence: TGTGCCATCAGTGATTTGGTACAGGGGGCTGATGGTAGCTATGGCTACACCTTC. This codes for CAISDLVQGADGSYGYTF. J is TRBJ1-2 and V is TRBV10-3; 9 positions agree with TRBD1. After removal of 3 bases from V and 4 bases from J, the junction contained 15 bases not matched to a gene. Germline V gene data show CDR1 as ENHRY and CDR2 as SYGVKD. The CDR3 extends over 18 amino acids.

By frequency in the sample, this clone is medium-sized. V and J are TRBV29-1 and TRBJ2-2, with TRBD2 matching over 13 bases. Germline loops: CDR1 SQVTM, CDR2 ANQGSEA. The CDR3 sequence is 15 residues long. After removal of 5 bases from V and 3 bases from J, the junction contained 3 bases not matched to a gene. CDR3 DNA: TGCAGCGTTAAAGGACTAGCGGGGGACACCGGGGAGCTGTTTTTT. Protein: CSVKGLAGDTGELFF.

This clone was detected a few times. The V gene is TRBV28, the J gene TRBJ1-5; D is undetermined. The CDR3 contains 17 residues. Trimming took 5 bases from V and 3 from J, leaving 20 bases between them. Germline CDR1 reads MDHEN; CDR2 reads SYDVKM. Here the CDR3 DNA reads TGTGCCAGCAGTCCCTTGTCACAGACGTTAAACAATCAGCCCCAGCATTTT. Translation gives CASSPLSQTLNNQPQHF.

This chain joins TRBV4-1 and TRBJ1-5; D remains ambiguous. The CDR3 loop spans 15 amino acids. The germline V gene encodes CDR1 MGHRA and CDR2 YSYEKL. V shed 0 bases and J shed 4 bases, with 10 bases lying between them. The DNA for the CDR3 is TGCGCCAGCAGCCAAGATGAACAGCATAATCAGCCCCAGCATTTT. Translated, it gives CASSQDEQHNQPQHF.

The CDR3 sequence: CASEGQGESEAFF. CDR3 in DNA: TGTGCCAGTGAGGGACAGGGCGAATCTGAAGCTTTCTTT. The V gene is TRBV19, the J gene TRBJ1-1; 9 bases fit TRBD1. From germline, CDR1 is LNHDA and CDR2 SQIVND (reference sequence). The V segment lost 8 bases and the J segment 6 bases; nucleotides outside the gene matches: 7. The CDR3 totals 13 residues.

As to this clone: Relative to the germline gene, one junction end is altered; a read error may explain this. The chain links TRBV28 to TRBJ2-3; D perhaps matches TRBD2 (5 bases). CDR3 length: 12 amino acids. Germline V gives CDR1 MDHEN, CDR2 SYDVKM. In nucleotides, the CDR3 is TGTGCCACCTGTGGGAGCAAAGATACGCAGTATTTT. It encodes CATCGSKDTQYF.

The chain links TRBV6-4 to TRBJ2-2; 7 bases map to TRBD2. V was pared by 5 bases and J by 1 base, with 4 bases of the junction left unmatched. The CDR3 sequence is 15 residues long. Looked up from germline, CDR1 is MRHNA and CDR2 is SNTAGT. The CDR3 loop is CASSLLAGNTGELFF. DNA for the CDR3: TGTGCCAGCAGTCTCTTAGCGGGGAACACCGGGGAGCTGTTTTTT.

This clone was detected a few times. V gene TRBV6-4 combines with J gene TRBJ2-7, with 8 bases that match TRBD2. Germline CDR1 reads MRHNA; CDR2 reads SNTAGT. This CDR3 contains 15 residues. The J segment lost 0 bases and the V segment lost 6 bases, leaving 7 bases of the junction unmatched. CDR3 amino acids: CASRFGGDSSYEQYV. The CDR3 nucleotides read TGTGCCAGCAGATTCGGGGGGGATAGCTCCTACGAGCAGTACGTC.

About this clone itself: This may come from a read error, since a much larger clone is one base off. Other DNA sequences from this sample encode an identical CDR3 as well. The chain links TRBV18 to TRBJ1-1, with D uncertain. Looked up from germline, CDR1 is KGHSH and CDR2 is LQKENI. This CDR3 is 13 amino acids long. V shed 2 bases and J shed 1 base, with 5 bases lying between them. This CDR3 is CASSPTANTEAFF. The CDR3 nucleotides read TGTGCCAGCTCACCAACAGCGAACACTGAAGCTTTCTTT.

The V gene is TRBV3-1 (or the pseudogene TRBV3-2), the J gene TRBJ1-4; D is unclear. The ends were cut back, 3 bases at V and 5 bases at J, with 16 bases in the middle. CDR3 length: 16 amino acids. Germline CDR1 LGHDT, CDR2 YNNKEL (reference sequence). CDR3 sequence reads: CASSHLTRGLNEKLFF. For the CDR3, the DNA is TGTGCCAGCAGCCATCTAACCCGGGGTTTGAATGAAAAACTGTTTTTT.

The genes are TRBV3-1 (or the pseudogene TRBV3-2) and TRBJ2-5; TRBD2 agrees at 10 bases. Germline CDR1 reads LGHDT; CDR2 reads YNNKEL (reference sequence). Trimming took 3 bases from V and 7 from J; bases not matched to a gene: 11. The CDR3 runs to 16 residues. In DNA form, the CDR3 reads TGTGCCAGCAGCCATTCCCCTAGCGGGAGTTGGGGGACCCAGTACTTC. Protein product: CASSHSPSGSWGTQYF.

The chain has TRBV10-1 and TRBJ1-1; no clear D gene. Germline V gene data show CDR1 as WNHNN and CDR2 as SYGVQD (reference sequence). V lost 8 bases and J lost 1, with 14 bases in between. This CDR3 contains 14 residues. The CDR3 loop is CASSSRGTNTEAFF. In DNA, the CDR3 is TGCGCCAGCTCATCACGGGGAACGAACACTGAAGCTTTCTTT.

The V gene is TRBV5-1, the J gene TRBJ1-1; TRBD1 matches at 9 bases. Germline V gives CDR1 SGHRS, CDR2 YFSETQ. V lost 3 bases and J lost 7; bases outside the gene matches: 7. This CDR3 region has 14 residues. The CDR3 is CASSSQGAGNEAFF. The CDR3, as DNA: TGCGCCAGCAGCTCACAGGGGGCAGGGAATGAAGCTTTCTTT. Supplemented by reference TRBV5-1 and TRBJ1-1, the full variable domain reads KAGVTQTPRYLIKTRGQQVTLSCSPISGHRSVSWYQQTPGQGLQFLFEYFSETQRNKGNFPGRFSGRQFSNSRSEMNVSTLELGDSALYLCASSSQGAGNEAFFGQGTRLTVV.

The V call is TRBV7-6, the J call TRBJ1-3; D uncertain. This CDR3 is 16 amino acids long. Germline values: CDR1 SGHVS, CDR2 FNYEAQ. V was cut by 4 bases and J by 0 bases, with 13 bases left in between. This chain's CDR3 is CASSSREAPSGNTIYF. The CDR3, as DNA: TGTGCCAGCAGCTCCCGGGAGGCCCCCTCTGGAAACACCATATATTTT.

The chain combines TRBV19 with TRBJ2-2; perhaps TRBD2 as D (6 bases). Germline loops: CDR1 LNHDA, CDR2 SQIVND (reference sequence). V dropped 9 bases and J dropped 1 base, with 15 bases sitting between them. The CDR3 is 15 residues long. The CDR3 DNA reads TGTGCCAGCAGCTGGGAGGCTTTGAACACCGGGGAGCTGTTTTTT. Translation gives CASSWEALNTGELFF. Full variable domain (remainder filled in from reference TRBV19 and TRBJ2-2): DGGITQSPKYLFRKEGQNVTLSCEQNLNHDAMYWYRQDPGQGLRLIYYSQIVNDFQKGDIAEGYSVSREKKESFPLTVTSAQKNPTAFYLCASSWEALNTGELFFGEGSRLTVL.

The rearrangement uses TRBV11-2 and TRBJ2-1; TRBD2 aligns across 7 bases. Germline lookup yields CDR1 SGHAT and CDR2 FQNNGV. The CDR3 has 15 amino acids. Trimming removed 5 bases from V and 0 bases from J; junction bases left unmatched: 4. The CDR3 nucleotides read TGTGCCAGCAGCCGACTAGCCCTCTCCTACAATGAGCAGTTCTTC. It codes for CASSRLALSYNEQFF.

The V call is TRBV7-9, the J call TRBJ2-2; 11 positions match TRBD2. This CDR3 is built from 18 residues. V lost 5 bases and J lost 1; bases outside the gene matches: 9. Germline CDR1 is SEHNR and CDR2 is FQNEAQ (reference sequence). CDR3 region: CASSRRLAGGKNTGELFF. CDR3 in DNA: TGTGCCAGCAGCCGGCGTCTAGCGGGGGGCAAGAACACCGGGGAGCTGTTTTTT.

The chain uses TRBV6-5 and TRBJ1-3; D unresolved. The CDR3 loop spans 11 amino acids. Germline V gene lookup returns CDR1 MNHEY and CDR2 SVGAGI. Trimming left V 7 bases short and J 4 bases short, with 5 bases between. CDR3 in amino acids: CASIGGNTIYF. CDR3 sequence (DNA): TGTGCCAGCATCGGGGGAAACACCATATATTTT.

J is TRBJ2-3 and V is TRBV11-2; tentatively, D is TRBD1 (5 bases). Germline CDR1 reads SGHAT; CDR2 reads FQNNGV. The CDR3 consists of 15 residues. Between the trimmed V and J ends, which lost 0 bases and 5 bases, there was a span of 12 bases. CDR3 nucleotide sequence: TGTGCCAGCAGCTTAGAGTTCAGGGCGATAGATACGCAGTATTTT. Translation: CASSLEFRAIDTQYF.

Only a few counts were recorded for this clone. The chain recombines TRBV19 with TRBJ2-3; tentatively, D is TRBD1 (6 bases). Germline values: CDR1 LNHDA, CDR2 SQIVND (reference sequence). The V and J ends lost 1 base and 2 bases respectively, with 13 bases between them. This CDR3 has 16 amino acids. CDR3 sequence reads: CASSIGPGAYTDTQYF. As DNA, the CDR3 is TGTGCCAGTAGTATAGGCCCAGGGGCGTACACAGATACGCAGTATTTT.